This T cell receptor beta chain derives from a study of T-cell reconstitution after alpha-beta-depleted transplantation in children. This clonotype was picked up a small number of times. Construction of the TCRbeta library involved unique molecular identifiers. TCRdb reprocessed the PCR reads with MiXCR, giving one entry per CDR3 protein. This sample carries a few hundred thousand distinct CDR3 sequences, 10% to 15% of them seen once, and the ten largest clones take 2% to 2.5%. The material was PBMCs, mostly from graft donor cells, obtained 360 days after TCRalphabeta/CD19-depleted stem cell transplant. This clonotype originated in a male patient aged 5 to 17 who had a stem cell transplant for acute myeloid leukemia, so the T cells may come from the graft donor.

CDR3 DNA: TGTGCCAGCATCACGAGGGTAGGCGGGAGTGCTTTCTTT. Translated, it gives CASITRVGGSAFF. This sequence joins TRBV21-1 and TRBJ1-1. TRBV21-1 is a pseudogene segment. The CDR3 loop spans 13 amino acids.